The 16 T cell receptor beta chains below were found in one sample sequenced in a study of blood T cells in healthy people across ages. A J-beta primer mix and a sample-barcoded 5' primer were used in a second PCR of about 7 to 12 cycles. A single record per CDR3 protein comes from TCRdb applying MiXCR to the 5' RACE reads. The sample carries 1.5 million to 2 million distinct CDR3 sequences, roughly 27% recorded once. What was sequenced was blood. All receptors derive from a woman younger than 45 in good health.

This rearrangement joins TRBV9 to TRBJ2-5; D is possibly TRBD2 (5 bases). Germline CDR1 is SGDLS and CDR2 is YYNGEE. CDR3 size: 15 residues. The V end lost 0 bases, the J end lost 2 bases, and 11 bases lay between the germline ends. The CDR3 reads CASSVGAVLQETQYF. The CDR3 nucleotides read TGTGCCAGCAGCGTAGGAGCGGTACTACAAGAGACCCAGTACTTC.

V usage is TRBV7-9 and J usage is TRBJ2-5; D is undetermined. Germline lookup yields CDR1 SEHNR and CDR2 FQNEAQ (reference sequence). The CDR3 length is 15 residues. Trimming pared 1 base from V and 5 bases from J, leaving 14 bases between. The CDR3 loop is CASSLETPQGETQYF. The CDR3 DNA sequence: TGTGCCAGCAGCTTAGAGACCCCCCAAGGGGAGACCCAGTACTTC.

This clonotype occurred a few times. The gene calls are TRBV5-5 and TRBJ2-1; possibly TRBD2 for D (6 bases). The CDR3 contains 15 residues. CDR1 is SGHKS, CDR2 YYEKEE, per germline (reference sequence). V was pared by 4 bases and J by 4 bases, with 15 bases between. The CDR3 reads CASSHGTPQYNEQFF. In nucleotides, the CDR3 is TGTGCCAGCAGCCATGGGACTCCACAATACAATGAGCAGTTCTTC.

V usage is TRBV5-1 and J usage is TRBJ2-5; D is ambiguous. Matching the DNA end better, TRBJ2-7 makes the J call doubtful. CDR3 size: 13 residues. Germline CDR1 is SGHRS and CDR2 is YFSETQ. CDR3 sequence (DNA): TGCGCCAGCAGGAGAACCCAAGCCGCCGAGCAGTACTTC. It translates to CASRRTQAAEQYF.

This clonotype has a handful of counts. This rearrangement joins TRBV10-3 to TRBJ1-5, with a weak D call TRBD1 (6 bases). V was cut by 1 base and J by 7 bases, with 8 bases left in between. CDR3 length: 13 residues. Germline values: CDR1 ENHRY, CDR2 SYGVKD. The CDR3 sequence is CAISEFDRQPQHF. Here the CDR3 DNA reads TGTGCCATCAGTGAGTTCGACAGGCAGCCCCAGCATTTT.

This rearrangement joins TRBV29-1 to TRBJ2-2; TRBD1 matches 7 bases. Trimming took 7 bases from V and 2 from J; bases not matched to a gene: 7. The germline V gene has CDR1 SQVTM and CDR2 ANQGSEA. The length of the CDR3 is 14 residues. The CDR3 nucleotides read TGCAGCGGCTACAGGGGTACTAACACCGGGGAGCTGTTTTTT. Translating it yields CSGYRGTNTGELFF.

The V and J genes are TRBV29-1 and TRBJ1-2; D remains ambiguous. Germline V gene sequence: CDR1 SQVTM, CDR2 ANQGSEA. The CDR3 has 11 amino acids. V was trimmed by 3 bases and J by 4 bases, leaving 6 bases between them. The CDR3 sequence is CSVDDGYGYTF. CDR3 in DNA: TGCAGCGTTGACGACGGCTATGGCTACACCTTC.

This clonotype came up a few times. The chain couples TRBV9 to TRBJ1-2, with D perhaps TRBD1 (5 bases). The CDR3 spans 16 residues. Germline values: CDR1 SGDLS, CDR2 YYNGEE. The ends were cut back, 1 base at V and 6 bases at J, with 19 bases in the middle. The CDR3 loop reads CASSVYRRRDQDGYTF. The CDR3 DNA follows: TGTGCCAGCAGCGTATACCGGAGGAGGGACCAGGATGGCTACACCTTC.

V gene TRBV14 combines with J gene TRBJ2-1; D possibly corresponds to TRBD2 (5 bases). The V and J ends lost 5 bases and 4 bases respectively, with 12 bases between them. This CDR3 comprises 14 residues. Germline V gene lookup returns CDR1 SGHDN and CDR2 FVKESK. In DNA form, the CDR3 reads TGTGCCAGCAGCGGAGCGGCCCGTTACAATGAGCAGTTCTTC. Protein sequence: CASSGAARYNEQFF.

This clonotype appeared a few times. The chain uses TRBV24-1 and TRBJ2-1; 7 nucleotides line up with TRBD1. CDR3 length equals 15 residues. The germline V gene encodes CDR1 KGHDR and CDR2 SFDVKD. Trimming took 0 bases from V and 6 from J; bases not matched to a gene: 4. CDR3 DNA: TGTGCCACCAGTGATTTGGGGGACAGATCCAATGAGCAGTTCTTC. Encoded protein: CATSDLGDRSNEQFF.

This clonotype was seen a few times. The chain employs TRBV28 and TRBJ2-2; D is ambiguous. Germline V lookup: CDR1 MDHEN, CDR2 SYDVKM. This CDR3 spans 15 amino acids. Deletions cut 5 bases from V and 6 bases from J, with 16 bases between. CDR3 amino acids: CASSGGKTYPGELFF. CDR3 nucleotide sequence: TGTGCCAGCAGTGGTGGGAAGACTTATCCCGGGGAGCTGTTTTTT.

This clonotype has a count of ten or more. This rearrangement joins TRBV7-2 to TRBJ2-1; 8 nucleotides match TRBD2. CDR3 length: 19 residues. J gave up 2 bases and V 5 bases, and 17 bases lay outside the gene matches. Per germline, CDR1 SGHTA and CDR2 FQGNSA. The DNA of the CDR3 is TGTGCCAGCAGCACTAACCTGTCACTTCCGGGACTAGCCTACAATGAGCAGTTCTTC. It translates to CASSTNLSLPGLAYNEQFF. The entire variable domain, with the rest obtained from reference TRBV7-2 and TRBJ2-1, is as follows: GAGVSQSPSNKVTEKGKDVELRCDPISGHTALYWYRQSLGQGLEFLIYFQGNSAPDKSGLPSDRFSAERTGGSVSTLTIQRTQQEDSAVYLCASSTNLSLPGLAYNEQFFGPGTRLTVL.

The CDR3 DNA reads TGTGCCAGCAGTTTGAACTCCCAGTGGCCCCAGTACTTC. It is translated as CASSLNSQWPQYF. The chain uses TRBV12-3 or TRBV12-4 and TRBJ2-5; the D is unclear. V shed 3 bases and J shed 9 bases, with 14 bases lying between them. The length of the CDR3 is 13 residues.

This clonotype showed up just once. The J gene is TRBJ2-3, the V gene TRBV9; 12 nucleotides match TRBD1. CDR1 is SGDLS, CDR2 YYNGEE, per germline. This CDR3 comprises 18 residues. V was pared by 5 bases and J by 6 bases, with 16 bases of the junction left unmatched. The CDR3 region is CASSERGAGTGGEDTQYF. The CDR3 nucleotides are TGTGCCAGCAGTGAGAGAGGGGCCGGGACAGGGGGCGAGGATACGCAGTATTTT.

The V and J genes are TRBV4-1 and TRBJ1-6; tentative D call: TRBD1 (5 bases). The V gene's germline CDR1 is MGHRA and CDR2 YSYEKL. Trimming stripped 4 bases from V and 7 bases from J, with 20 bases between. This CDR3 comprises 17 residues. CDR3 sequence: CASSLTRAIGGNSPLHF. The CDR3 DNA is TGCGCCAGCAGCCTCACCAGGGCGATCGGTGGGAATTCACCCCTCCACTTT.

This clonotype occurred a few times. The J gene is TRBJ1-6, the V gene TRBV7-2; perhaps TRBD1 as D (5 bases). V was clipped by 1 base and J by 9 bases, with 13 bases between them. This CDR3 spans 15 amino acids. Germline V gene data show CDR1 as SGHTA and CDR2 as FQGNSA. CDR3 amino acids: CASSLVAGQGSPLHF. CDR3 coding DNA: TGTGCCAGCAGCTTAGTGGCAGGGCAAGGTTCACCCCTCCACTTT.